The rows below give T cell receptor beta chains drawn from one sample of a study of T cells after yellow fever vaccination. TCRdb recomputed calls from the 5' RACE reads with MiXCR, one row per CDR3 protein. The sample lists some 500,000 distinct CDR3 sequences, 13% occurring once. This sample comprised PBMCs, obtained on the day of the yellow fever booster vaccination. The receptors were gathered from a man aged 30 to 39 who received the YFV17D yellow fever vaccine. CDR3s include the opening cysteine and the closing phenylalanine or tryptophan. A D gene is named only where the DNA matches it firmly. Size is omitted from some rows. Given values are once, few, many or a class for expanded clones.

d_gene | j_gene | v_gene | abundance | CDR3aa | CDR3nt
- | TRBJ1-1 | TRBV19 | - | CASSIIPLNTEAFF | TGTGCCAGTAGTATAATACCCTTGAACACTGAAGCTTTCTTT
TRBD1 | TRBJ1-3 | TRBV6-1 | - | CASRPGGELREGRNTIYF | TGTGCCAGCAGGCCAGGGGGCGAATTGCGGGAGGGAAGAAACACCATATATTTT
- | TRBJ2-3 | TRBV20-1 | few | CSAQTKAAYTDTQYF | TGCAGTGCTCAAACAAAAGCGGCCTACACAGATACGCAGTATTTT
- | TRBJ1-2 | TRBV29-1 | - | CSVVGRKGDYGYTF | TGCAGCGTTGTAGGCCGTAAAGGGGACTATGGCTACACCTTC
- | TRBJ2-4 | TRBV10-2 | - | CASSLGLLAKNIQYF | TGCGCCAGCAGCTTGGGACTTCTTGCCAAAAACATTCAGTACTTC
TRBD2 | TRBJ2-1 | TRBV6-5 | few | CASSPLTSGANNEQFF | TGTGCCAGCAGTCCTCTGACTAGCGGGGCGAACAATGAGCAGTTCTTC
TRBD2 | TRBJ2-5 | TRBV7-3 | - | CASSSAGVIGETQYF | TGTGCCAGCAGCTCAGCGGGGGTGATAGGGGAGACCCAGTACTTC
- | TRBJ1-1 | TRBV4-3 | - | CASSQEGPDRHTEAFF | TGCGCCAGCAGCCAAGAAGGGCCAGACAGGCACACTGAAGCTTTCTTT
- | TRBJ2-7 | TRBV20-1 | few | CSAGIGGIYEQYF | TGCAGTGCTGGCATTGGGGGGATCTACGAGCAGTACTTC
- | TRBJ1-1 | TRBV4-3 | - | CASSQELRAEAFF | TGCGCCAGCAGCCAAGAATTAAGGGCTGAAGCTTTCTTT
- | TRBJ2-2 | TRBV12-3/TRBV12-4 | few | CASSFASLSGELFF | TGTGCCAGCAGTTTTGCGTCCCTTTCCGGGGAGCTGTTTTTT
TRBD1 | TRBJ1-6 | TRBV10-3 | - | CAIRESGTGLNSPLHF | TGTGCCATCAGGGAATCCGGGACAGGGCTTAATTCACCCCTCCACTTT
- | TRBJ2-2 | TRBV19 | few | CASSIEYGTGRSGELFF | TGTGCCAGTAGTATAGAGTACGGGACTGGAAGATCCGGGGAGCTGTTTTTT
- | TRBJ2-2 | TRBV5-1 | many | CASRTSNTGELFF | TGCGCCAGCCGCACATCGAACACCGGGGAGCTGTTTTTT
TRBD1 | TRBJ2-6 | TRBV12-5 | few | CASGLGTGGFYGANVLTF | TGTGCTAGTGGTTTAGGCACAGGGGGCTTTTATGGGGCCAACGTCCTGACTTTC
TRBD1 | TRBJ2-1 | TRBV3-1 | once | CASSRGTGYYEQFF | TGTGCCAGCAGCCGCGGGACAGGGTATTATGAGCAGTTCTTC
- | TRBJ2-7 | TRBV6-1 | - | CASSTRVDFSYEQYF | TGTGCCAGCAGTACCAGGGTGGACTTCTCCTACGAGCAGTACTTC
TRBD1 | TRBJ2-3 | TRBV29-1 | many | CSVEDLQGRIDTQYF | TGCAGCGTTGAAGACCTACAGGGGAGAATAGATACGCAGTATTTT
- | TRBJ2-1 | TRBV29-1 | - | CSVEEGGNTYNEQFF | TGCAGCGTTGAAGAAGGCGGGAACACCTACAATGAGCAGTTCTTC
TRBD1 | TRBJ1-2 | TRBV27 | - | CASRSGGGYGYTF | TGTGCCAGCAGATCAGGGGGTGGCTATGGCTACACCTTC
TRBD2 | TRBJ2-7 | TRBV29-1 | - | CSVGDAGGLGEQYF | TGCAGCGTTGGGGATGCGGGAGGTCTCGGCGAGCAGTACTTC
- | TRBJ2-5 | TRBV10-3 | - | CAISDSMKDRYQETQYF | TGTGCCATCAGTGATTCAATGAAAGACAGATACCAAGAGACCCAGTACTTC
TRBD2 | TRBJ2-7 | TRBV28 | few | CASSLKFSGSNEQYF | TGTGCCAGCAGTTTAAAGTTTAGCGGGAGCAACGAGCAGTACTTC
- | TRBJ2-4 | TRBV29-1 | - | CSVESGAGGKNIQYF | TGCAGCGTTGAGTCTGGGGCAGGCGGCAAAAACATTCAGTACTTC
TRBD2 | TRBJ2-5 | TRBV6-1 | few | CASRTSTRQETQYF | TGTGCCAGCAGGACTAGCACGCGCCAAGAGACCCAGTACTTC
TRBD2 | TRBJ2-7 | TRBV20-1 | few | CSAGVGAGVTYEQYF | TGCAGTGCTGGAGTGGGCGCGGGAGTAACCTACGAGCAGTACTTC
TRBD1 | TRBJ2-7 | TRBV7-3 | - | CASSLNPSRGSHEQYF | TGTGCCAGCAGCTTAAATCCCAGCAGGGGGTCCCACGAGCAGTACTTC
- | TRBJ1-2 | TRBV12-3/TRBV12-4 | - | CASSFTGLFGYTF | TGTGCCAGCAGTTTTACAGGGTTATTTGGCTACACCTTC
- | TRBJ1-6 | TRBV6-1 | - | CASSRTVYNSPLHF | TGTGCCAGCAGTCGGACGGTATATAATTCACCCCTCCACTTT
- | TRBJ2-1 | TRBV19 | few | CATQSGLTYNEQFF | TGTGCCACTCAGTCCGGACTCACGTACAATGAGCAGTTCTTC
TRBD1 | TRBJ2-7 | TRBV20-1 | once | CSASQGGHEQYF | TGCAGTGCTTCACAGGGGGGTCACGAGCAGTACTTC
TRBD2 | TRBJ2-7 | TRBV5-1 | few | CASSPLWTSENEQYF | TGCGCCAGCAGCCCTCTATGGACTAGCGAGAACGAGCAGTACTTC
TRBD2 | TRBJ2-2 | TRBV5-1 | - | CASSPDWEGGELFF | TGCGCCAGCAGCCCGGACTGGGAGGGCGGGGAGCTGTTTTTT
- | TRBJ1-5 | TRBV2 | few | CASGSQPQHF | TGTGCCAGCGGTAGTCAGCCCCAGCATTTT
TRBD2 | TRBJ2-7 | TRBV5-6 | few | CASSSTAWGGGYEQYF | TGTGCCAGCAGCTCTACCGCCTGGGGGGGTGGATACGAGCAGTACTTC
TRBD1 | TRBJ2-7 | TRBV7-8 | few | CASSSKAGGYEQYF | TGTGCCAGCAGCTCCAAGGCAGGGGGTTACGAGCAGTACTTC
- | TRBJ1-1 | TRBV6-5 | - | CASSYSRGNTEAFF | TGTGCCAGCAGTTACAGTCGAGGGAACACTGAAGCTTTCTTT
- | TRBJ1-4 | TRBV6-6 | - | CASSSANLEKLFF | TGTGCCAGCAGTTCCGCAAACCTCGAGAAACTGTTTTTT
- | TRBJ2-1 | TRBV30 | - | CAWSDAARDNEQFF | TGTGCCTGGAGTGACGCTGCCAGGGACAACGAGCAGTTCTTC
- | TRBJ2-7 | TRBV4-3 | many | CASSLDGYSYEQYF | TGCGCCAGCAGCCTAGACGGCTACTCCTACGAGCAGTACTTC
- | TRBJ2-5 | TRBV9 | - | CASTLSQGGAETQYF | TGTGCCAGCACCCTCAGTCAGGGTGGGGCCGAGACCCAGTACTTC
- | TRBJ2-5 | TRBV5-1 | few | CASKVDRKETQYF | TGCGCCAGCAAGGTAGACAGAAAAGAGACCCAGTACTTC
TRBD2 | TRBJ2-1 | TRBV6-1 | - | CASGTAGGYNEQFF | TGTGCCAGCGGTACAGCGGGGGGGTACAATGAGCAGTTCTTC
- | TRBJ1-6 | TRBV3-1 | few | CASSRALLGNSPLHF | TGTGCCAGCAGCCGGGCGCTGCTAGGTAATTCACCCCTCCACTTT
TRBD1 | TRBJ1-6 | TRBV4-2 | - | CASSLEDRGHSPLHF | TGTGCCAGCAGCCTTGAAGACAGGGGGCATTCACCCCTCCACTTT
- | TRBJ1-1 | TRBV12-3/TRBV12-4 | few | CASSPGPPPPFF | TGTGCCAGCAGCCCGGGACCTCCGCCGCCTTTCTTT
TRBD2 | TRBJ2-2 | TRBV19 | few | CASSMGTSGKMSGELFF | TGTGCCAGTAGTATGGGGACTAGCGGGAAAATGAGCGGGGAGCTGTTTTTT
- | TRBJ1-5 | TRBV6-2/TRBV6-3 | few | CASNLLGTKNQPQHF | TGTGCCAGCAACCTCCTCGGGACAAAGAATCAGCCCCAGCATTTT
TRBD1 | TRBJ2-1 | TRBV6-4 | many | CASSQGGQDEQFF | TGTGCCAGCAGTCAAGGGGGCCAGGATGAGCAGTTCTTC
- | TRBJ2-5 | TRBV12-3/TRBV12-4 | many | CASSLDSETQYF | TGTGCCAGCAGCTTAGATTCGGAGACCCAGTACTTC
- | TRBJ1-3 | TRBV20-1 | - | CSAINFGNTIYF | TGCAGTGCTATAAATTTTGGGAACACCATATATTTT
TRBD1 | TRBJ2-7 | TRBV25-1 | - | CASSAADRGLYEQYF | TGTGCCAGCAGTGCGGCCGACAGGGGCCTCTACGAGCAGTACTTC
- | TRBJ1-2 | TRBV19 | few | CASSMGRNYGYTF | TGTGCCAGTAGTATGGGCAGGAACTATGGCTACACCTTC
- | TRBJ2-7 | TRBV4-3 | - | CASSQEKQGIYEQYF | TGCGCCAGCAGCCAAGAAAAGCAGGGAATCTACGAGCAGTACTTC
TRBD2 | TRBJ2-2 | TRBV6-1 | few | CASRTSSGRTTGELFF | TGTGCCAGCAGAACCTCTAGCGGGAGGACCACCGGGGAGCTGTTTTTT
- | TRBJ2-3 | TRBV10-3 | - | CAISVGGTVSTDTQYF | TGTGCCATCAGTGTGGGCGGGACCGTCAGCACAGATACGCAGTATTTT
TRBD1 | TRBJ2-1 | TRBV28 | - | CASSPPGQGALNEQFF | TGTGCCAGCAGCCCCCCGGGACAGGGGGCGCTCAATGAGCAGTTCTTC
- | TRBJ2-5 | TRBV7-2 | few | CASSRGRFETQYF | TGTGCCAGCAGCCGTGGACGGTTCGAGACCCAGTACTTC
TRBD2 | TRBJ2-2 | TRBV12-3/TRBV12-4 | few | CASSSGGTSINIGELFF | TGTGCCAGCAGTTCCGGGGGGACTAGCATAAACATCGGGGAGCTGTTTTTT
- | TRBJ2-3 | TRBV10-2 | few | CASRIGGTGTDTQYF | TGCGCCAGCAGGATTGGCGGGACAGGCACAGATACGCAGTATTTT